These 23 T cell receptor beta chains originate from one sample sequenced in a study of T cells in Graves' hyperthyroidism and ophthalmopathy (dated by TCRdb to about 2019). The receptor library was made with multiplex PCR. The sequencer was an Illumina HiSeq 2000. The TCR beta CDR3 regions were amplified from the RNA transcripts. The TCR CDR3 was subjected to a first round of RT-PCR using the HTBI primer set and the Qiagen OneStep RT-PCR kit. The public reads were run again by TCRdb, first through fastp at Q25 and then through MiXCR, and only productive beta chains were kept. Every CDR3 protein is listed once, alongside the most common genes and DNA of its rows. Here the sample has 350,000 or so distinct CDR3 sequences; under 25% occur a single time. Clones ranked in the top ten supply 50% of the sample. Sequencing input: blood. These receptor sequences come from a woman in her 50s with Graves' hyperthyroidism.

This clonotype was counted a few times. J is TRBJ1-1 and V is TRBV20-1, with 10 bases aligning to TRBD1. This CDR3 comprises 14 residues. Germline CDR1 is DFQATT and CDR2 is SNEGSKA (reference sequence). V gave up 4 bases and J gave up 6 bases; unmatched junction bases: 8. CDR3 nucleotide sequence: TGCAGTGCTATCCGGGACAGGGGTTCCGCTGAAGCTTTCTTT. Protein: CSAIRDRGSAEAFF.

The chain has TRBV5-6 and TRBJ2-5; no clear D gene. This CDR3 comprises 15 residues. Germline V gene lookup returns CDR1 SGHDT and CDR2 YYEEEE. V was clipped by 7 bases and J by 1 base, with 17 bases between them. CDR3 loop: CASRETGTFQETQYF. The CDR3 bases are TGTGCCAGCCGAGAGACCGGCACCTTCCAAGAGACCCAGTACTTC. The full variable domain, rest sourced from reference TRBV5-6 and TRBJ2-5, is DAGVTQSPTHLIKTRGQQVTLRCSPKSGHDTVSWYQQALGQGPQFIFQYYEEEERQRGNFPDRFSGHQFPNYSSELNVNALLLGDSALYLCASRETGTFQETQYFGPGTRLLVL.

This clonotype was recorded at least ten times. The gene calls are TRBV3-1 and TRBJ1-2; D ambiguous. This CDR3 region has 12 residues. The V end lost 1 base, the J end lost 6 bases, and 6 bases lay between the germline ends. From germline, CDR1 is LGHDT and CDR2 YNNKEL (reference sequence). CDR3 residues: CASSQGANGYTF. CDR3 sequence (DNA): TGTGCCAGCAGCCAAGGGGCTAATGGCTACACCTTC.

This clonotype has ten or more counts. The chain joins TRBV28 to TRBJ1-5; no reliable D call. The CDR3 contains 13 residues. V shed 2 bases and J shed 5 bases, with 7 bases lying between them. The V gene's germline CDR1 is MDHEN and CDR2 SYDVKM. The DNA of the CDR3 is TGTGCCAGCAGTTTAAGTGGCTATCAGCCCCAGCATTTT. This codes for CASSLSGYQPQHF.

The V gene is TRBV5-8, the J gene TRBJ1-5; D possibly corresponds to TRBD1 (6 bases). The CDR3 extends over 15 amino acids. Germline CDR1 reads SGHTS; CDR2 reads YDEGEE. The V gene lost 3 bases and the J gene lost 7 bases, with 17 bases spanning the gap. The CDR3 loop reads CASSSQIDRTQPQHF. In DNA, the CDR3 is TGTGCCAGCAGCTCGCAGATAGACAGGACGCAGCCCCAGCATTTT.

The sample holds a few counts of this clonotype. This chain links TRBV6-1 with TRBJ2-3; D ambiguous. Between the trimmed V and J ends, which lost 1 base and 6 bases, there was a span of 11 bases. The CDR3 spans 14 residues. The V gene's germline CDR1 is MNHNS and CDR2 SASEGT. Here the CDR3 DNA reads TGTGCCAGCAGTGAAGGTGGTCCCCACGATACGCAGTATTTT. Residues: CASSEGGPHDTQYF.

This clonotype occurred many times. The chain couples TRBV20-1 to TRBJ2-1, with D possibly being TRBD2 (6 bases). The CDR3 loop spans 14 amino acids. CDR1 DFQATT and CDR2 SNEGSKA come from the germline V gene (reference sequence). Trimming cost V 6 bases and J 10 bases, with 22 bases left between them. CDR3 in DNA: TGCAGTGCGGGAGAGCGGGCCCGCCTTAGGGAGCAGTTCTTC. Its protein is CSAGERARLREQFF.

A few counts support this clonotype. The gene calls are TRBV19 and TRBJ1-1; D remains unclear. This CDR3 region has 12 residues. Germline V gene sequence: CDR1 LNHDA, CDR2 SQIVND (reference sequence). Between the trimmed V and J ends, which lost 3 bases and 7 bases, there was a span of 9 bases. CDR3 region: CASSIRVGEAFF. The CDR3 nucleotides read TGTGCCAGTAGTATTCGGGTCGGTGAAGCTTTCTTT.

This clonotype has ten or more counts. The chain uses TRBV29-1 and TRBJ2-5; maybe TRBD2 (7 bases). CDR1 is SQVTM and CDR2 is ANQGSEA in the germline V gene. The CDR3 is 14 amino acids. V lost 3 bases and J 2 bases, leaving 13 bases between the germline ends. CDR3 in DNA: TGCAGCGTTGATTTGCGGGGGCAACAAGAGACCCAGTACTTC. As protein: CSVDLRGQQETQYF.

This clonotype was detected many times. The J gene is TRBJ2-7, the V gene TRBV12-3 or TRBV12-4; 7 positions match TRBD1. With V trimmed by 3 bases and J by 0 bases, 5 bases remained unmatched. The CDR3 has 15 amino acids. The CDR3 nucleotides read TGTGCCAGCAGTTTTAGAGGGGGCCACTCCTACGAGCAGTACTTC. It translates to CASSFRGGHSYEQYF.

This clonotype has ten or more counts. The chain links TRBV28 to TRBJ2-6; D is unresolved. This CDR3 has 20 amino acids. Looked up from germline, CDR1 is MDHEN and CDR2 is SYDVKM. V lost 3 bases and J 2 bases, leaving 23 bases between the germline ends. The CDR3 loop is CASSLGLWVSKGTGANVLTF. The CDR3 DNA reads TGTGCCAGCAGTTTGGGCTTATGGGTGTCTAAGGGTACTGGGGCCAACGTCCTGACTTTC.

This clonotype has at least ten counts. The chain carries TRBV6-1 and TRBJ2-1; no firm D call. Germline assignment: CDR1 MNHNS and CDR2 SASEGT. Trimming shortened V by 7 bases and J by 8 bases, and 12 bases separated the two germline ends. This CDR3 comprises 12 residues. The chain's CDR3 is CASKPPVHEQFF. The CDR3 nucleotides are TGTGCCAGCAAACCGCCCGTTCATGAGCAGTTCTTC.

V usage is TRBV6-1 and J usage is TRBJ1-1, with D unclear. The ends were cut back, 3 bases at V and 4 bases at J, with 9 bases in the middle. In germline, CDR1 is MNHNS, CDR2 SASEGT. This CDR3 has 13 residues. The CDR3 spells CASSDDFGTEAFF. CDR3 coding DNA: TGTGCCAGCAGTGATGATTTCGGCACTGAAGCTTTCTTT.

This clonotype was counted a few times. The V gene is TRBV7-2, the J gene TRBJ2-7; TRBD2 matches at 15 bases. This CDR3 has 15 residues. CDR1 is SGHTA, CDR2 FQGNSA, per germline. V lost 4 bases, J lost 9 bases, and 7 bases stayed unmatched. The CDR3 nucleotides read TGTGCCAGCAGCTCCGGACTAGCGGGGGGGCCGGGGCAGTACTTC. Translating it yields CASSSGLAGGPGQYF.

Note on this clonotype: The junction departs from germline at one end; a sequencing error may be responsible. The chain links TRBV6-5 to TRBJ2-1; no reliable D call. Germline V gene lookup returns CDR1 MNHEY and CDR2 SVGAGI. The CDR3 loop spans 12 amino acids. The CDR3, as DNA: TGTGCCGGCAGTTACTCTATGGGTGAGCAGTTCTTC. Protein sequence: CAGSYSMGEQFF.

This clonotype was detected only a few times. The chain recombines TRBV15 with TRBJ1-1; perhaps TRBD1 as D (5 bases). Trimming removed 4 bases at V and 0 bases at J, with 9 bases between. CDR1 and CDR2 from the germline V gene are LNHNV and YYDKDF (reference sequence). The CDR3 totals 14 residues. CDR3 residues: CATSKTALNTEAFF. Here the CDR3 DNA reads TGTGCCACCAGCAAGACAGCGTTGAACACTGAAGCTTTCTTT.

This clonotype was found many times. The rearrangement joins TRBV5-1 to TRBJ1-1, with D possibly being TRBD1 (6 bases). The germline V and J ends were trimmed by 4 bases and 4 bases, with 17 bases remaining between them. Germline CDR1 and CDR2: SGHRS and YFSETQ. The CDR3 loop spans 15 amino acids. CDR3 DNA sequence: TGCGCCAGCAGCGAACCCGGACAGCCATTCACTGAAGCTTTCTTT. It codes for CASSEPGQPFTEAFF.

This clonotype was observed a handful of times. The rearrangement links TRBV20-1 to TRBJ2-5; the D call may be TRBD1 or TRBD2 (5 bases each). Germline CDR1 reads DFQATT; CDR2 reads SNEGSKA (reference sequence). The CDR3 covers 14 residues. V lost 2 bases to trimming and J lost 2 bases, with 12 bases between them. CDR3 coding DNA: TGCAGTGCTAGACTCCCGGGACCTCAAGAGACCCAGTACTTC. It is translated as CSARLPGPQETQYF.

At least ten counts were recorded for this clonotype. The CDR3 spells CASSCDRGRGYCTGELFF. CDR3 DNA sequence: TGTGCCAGCAGTTGTGACAGGGGGCGGGGGTACTGCACCGGGGAGCTGTTTTTT. This chain connects TRBV6-1 to TRBJ2-2; 10 nucleotides match TRBD1. Germline V lookup: CDR1 MNHNS, CDR2 SASEGT. V shed 5 bases, J shed 4 bases, and the junction held 13 bases outside the gene matches. CDR3 length equals 18 residues.

The rearrangement uses TRBV4-1 and TRBJ2-1; weak D call: TRBD2 (5 bases). Trimming pared 3 bases from V and 5 bases from J, leaving 8 bases between. Germline V gene data show CDR1 as MGHRA and CDR2 as YSYEKL. The CDR3 runs to 13 residues. The CDR3 here is CASSHPGNNEQFF. The CDR3 bases are TGCGCCAGCAGCCATCCCGGGAACAATGAGCAGTTCTTC.

The sample holds many counts of this clonotype. This chain joins TRBV11-2 and TRBJ2-5; D is unclear. From germline, CDR1 is SGHAT and CDR2 FQNNGV. This CDR3 is 15 amino acids long. V was shortened by 0 bases and J by 5 bases, with 13 bases between the two germline ends. The chain's CDR3 is CASSLDPHPRETQYF. Here the CDR3 DNA reads TGTGCCAGCAGCTTAGATCCACATCCCCGGGAGACCCAGTACTTC.

A note on this clonotype: A read error may account for a junction end that differs from germline. The chain links TRBV29-1 to TRBJ1-1, with TRBD1 matching 7 bases. The germline CDR1 and CDR2 sequences are SQVTM and ANQGSEA. The CDR3 spans 12 residues. The CDR3 is CSVSDRVAEASF. CDR3 sequence (DNA): TGCAGCGTTTCCGACAGGGTAGCTGAAGCTTCCTTT.

This clonotype was detected ten times or more. V usage is TRBV6-1 and J usage is TRBJ2-1, with a tentative D call TRBD1 (6 bases). The CDR3 is 15 residues long. The V gene's germline CDR1 is MNHNS and CDR2 SASEGT. The V end was cut by 6 bases, the J end by 1 base, with 13 bases between. CDR3 DNA: TGTGCCAGCAGAGAGGGGGTCCGTTCCTACAATGAGCAGTTCTTC. It specifies CASREGVRSYNEQFF.